This paragraph reports one TCR beta chain. Original methodology: Reference gene primer amplification yielded estimated nucleated cell counts. Generated by immunoSEQ multiplex PCR, the TCRdb table keeps only in-frame clones and is missing some. D and trimming were read from the DNA, whereas the V and J calls and clone size are those reported in that table. This sample yields fewer than 350,000 clones, of which 75% to 95% are seen a single time; more than 6% belongs to the top ten. These data originate in a study of blood T cell repertoires in COVID-19. The wider study: Donors in the United States, Italy and Spain gave samples during acute or convalescent COVID-19. T cells, B-cell-depleted T cells, or PBMCs supplied cDNA or gDNA.

This CDR3 has 14 amino acids. Germline V gives CDR1 GTSNPN, CDR2 SVGIG (reference sequence). Trimming pared 2 bases from V and 6 bases from J, leaving 13 bases between. Seattle's cohort entered during active infection and was followed longitudinally. The chain employs TRBV30 and TRBJ2-2, with D maybe TRBD2 (5 bases). Sample: peripheral blood. This receptor was obtained from a woman aged 25 to 39 with COVID-19, enrolled during active disease. CDR3 region: CAWSLEGSPGELFF. In DNA, the CDR3 is TGTGCCTGGAGTCTAGAAGGGAGTCCCGGGGAGCTGTTTTTT.